This is a list of T cell receptor beta chains from one sample in a study of blood T cell repertoires in COVID-19. Assay used: immunoSEQ multiplex PCR; TCRdb lists only in-frame clones, some missing. The data hold 140,000 to 150,000 clones, with 88% observed a single time. The specimen was peripheral blood. These receptors originate from a human donor in a cohort sampled during active COVID-19. Each CDR3 is given with its conserved first and last residue. The order of the fields is CDR3 protein, CDR3 DNA, D gene, J gene, V gene, clone size. The D gene is left open where the match is weak. Rows give clone size only sometimes, using once, few, many, or a class for an expanded clone.

CDR3: CATSRGPASGQYF; DNA: TGTGCCACCAGCAGGGGCCCGGCCAGCGGGCAGTACTTC; D: -; J: TRBJ2-7; V: TRBV15; size: -
CDR3: CASSLGRGYSYEQYF; DNA: TGTGCCAGCAGCTTAGGCAGGGGATATTCCTACGAGCAGTACTTC; D: -; J: TRBJ2-7; V: TRBV7-9; size: few
CDR3: CASSVVPDSGNTIYF; DNA: TGTGCCAGCAGCGTAGTCCCAGACTCTGGAAACACCATATATTTT; D: -; J: TRBJ1-3; V: TRBV9; size: -
CDR3: CAWTASSYEQYF; DNA: TGTGCCTGGACTGCCAGCTCCTACGAGCAGTACTTC; D: -; J: TRBJ2-7; V: TRBV30; size: few
CDR3: CASSGQRSRLNGYTF; DNA: TGTGCCAGCTCGGGACAGAGGTCTCGCCTTAATGGCTACACCTTC; D: TRBD1; J: TRBJ1-2; V: TRBV19; size: -
CDR3: CASSLDRSPTLGNPSNEQFF; DNA: TGTGCCAGCTCACTCGACAGGTCCCCTACTTTAGGCAATCCAAGCAATGAGCAGTTCTTC; D: -; J: TRBJ2-1; V: TRBV18; size: -
CDR3: CASSGGQTNTGELFF; DNA: TGTGCCAGCAGCGGCGGGCAGACGAACACCGGGGAGCTGTTTTTT; D: -; J: TRBJ2-2; V: TRBV9; size: -
CDR3: CASSLDSRSGNTIYF; DNA: TGTGCCAGCAGCTTAGACAGCCGCTCTGGAAACACCATATATTTT; D: -; J: TRBJ1-3; V: TRBV13; size: -
CDR3: CASSGTVQSPLHF; DNA: TGTGCCTCGTCCGGGACAGTCCAATCACCCCTCCACTTT; D: TRBD1; J: TRBJ1-6; V: TRBV30; size: -
CDR3: CASSQGKSFAGAFNEQFF; DNA: TGCGCCAGCAGCCAAGGAAAGTCATTCGCGGGAGCGTTCAATGAGCAGTTCTTC; D: TRBD2; J: TRBJ2-1; V: TRBV4-3; size: -
CDR3: CSVAGGPNTEAFF; DNA: TGCAGCGTGGCGGGGGGGCCGAACACTGAAGCTTTCTTT; D: -; J: TRBJ1-1; V: TRBV29-1; size: -
CDR3: CSVVSVLLGTDTQYF; DNA: TGCAGCGTTGTGTCGGTGCTTTTGGGCACAGATACGCAGTATTTT; D: -; J: TRBJ2-3; V: TRBV29-1; size: -
CDR3: CASSQENRQPQHF; DNA: TGTGCCAGCAGCCAAGAAAATCGTCAGCCCCAGCATTTT; D: -; J: TRBJ1-5; V: TRBV3-1/TRBV3-2; size: -
CDR3: CSVETVFPEAFF; DNA: TGCAGCGTTGAGACAGTTTTTCCTGAAGCTTTCTTT; D: -; J: TRBJ1-1; V: TRBV29-1; size: few
CDR3: CASSPQGGDNSPLHF; DNA: TGTGCCAGCAGCCCACAGGGGGGGGATAATTCACCCCTCCACTTT; D: TRBD1; J: TRBJ1-6; V: TRBV7-3; size: once
CDR3: CASTTVLTNTGELFF; DNA: TGTGCCAGTACCACAGTCCTCACGAACACCGGGGAGCTGTTTTTT; D: -; J: TRBJ2-2; V: TRBV6-5; size: -
CDR3: CAWSVRQNSGNTIYF; DNA: TGTGCCTGGAGTGTAAGACAGAACTCTGGAAACACCATATATTTT; D: -; J: TRBJ1-3; V: TRBV30; size: -
CDR3: CASSLATGGYQPQHF; DNA: TGTGCCAGCAGCTTAGCGACAGGGGGCTATCAGCCCCAGCATTTT; D: TRBD1; J: TRBJ1-5; V: TRBV7-2; size: -
CDR3: CASSLGGSGRVRETQYF; DNA: TGTGCCAGCAGTTTAGGAGGTAGCGGGAGGGTGAGGGAGACCCAGTACTTC; D: TRBD2; J: TRBJ2-5; V: TRBV27; size: -
CDR3: CASSYSRLGNYEQYF; DNA: TGTGCCAGCAGTTACTCGAGACTAGGAAATTACGAGCAGTACTTC; D: -; J: TRBJ2-7; V: TRBV6-6; size: -
CDR3: CATSGQGSKGYTF; DNA: TGTGCCACCAGTGGACAGGGGAGTAAGGGCTACACCTTC; D: TRBD1; J: TRBJ1-2; V: TRBV24-1; size: -
CDR3: CASSTGQRYTEAFF; DNA: TGTGCCAGCAGCACGGGACAGAGATACACTGAAGCTTTCTTT; D: TRBD1; J: TRBJ1-1; V: TRBV5-4; size: -
CDR3: CASSSGTGGFHEQYF; DNA: TGCGCCAGCAGTTCTGGGACAGGGGGTTTCCACGAGCAGTACTTC; D: TRBD1; J: TRBJ2-7; V: TRBV5-1; size: -
CDR3: CASSPGTGNTGELFF; DNA: TGTGCCAGCTCCCCCGGGACAGGGAACACCGGGGAGCTGTTTTTT; D: TRBD1; J: TRBJ2-2; V: TRBV18; size: -
CDR3: CASSLGTGGAKGYTF; DNA: TGTGCCAGCAGCTTGGGAACAGGGGGCGCCAAGGGCTACACCTTC; D: TRBD1; J: TRBJ1-2; V: TRBV5-6; size: -
CDR3: CASSLSPQFSYGYTF; DNA: TGTGCCAGCAGTTTATCTCCCCAGTTCTCATATGGCTACACCTTC; D: -; J: TRBJ1-2; V: TRBV28; size: -
CDR3: CASSQDARTYEQYF; DNA: TGTGCCAGCAGCCAAGATGCCAGAACCTACGAGCAGTACTTC; D: -; J: TRBJ2-7; V: TRBV3-1/TRBV3-2; size: few
CDR3: CASSQGTGDMQFF; DNA: TGTGCCAGCAGCCAGGGAACAGGGGATATGCAGTTCTTC; D: TRBD1; J: TRBJ2-1; V: TRBV3-1/TRBV3-2; size: -
CDR3: CAWRGGSQETQYF; DNA: TGTGCCTGGAGGGGGGGGTCCCAAGAGACCCAGTACTTC; D: TRBD2; J: TRBJ2-5; V: TRBV30; size: -
CDR3: CASSLGLAGGITYEQYF; DNA: TGCGCCAGCAGCCTGGGACTAGCGGGAGGGATTACCTACGAGCAGTACTTC; D: TRBD2; J: TRBJ2-7; V: TRBV5-1; size: -
CDR3: CASSPSGLSITEAFF; DNA: TGCGCCAGCAGCCCTTCCGGGTTGTCGATCACTGAAGCTTTCTTT; D: -; J: TRBJ1-1; V: TRBV4-3; size: -
CDR3: CAWSRGGGYTF; DNA: TGTGCCTGGAGCCGCGGGGGGGGCTACACCTTC; D: -; J: TRBJ1-2; V: TRBV30; size: -